The rows below give T cell receptor beta chains drawn from one sample of a study of cytomegalovirus exposure and HLA in healthy donors. Sequenced by immunoSEQ multiplex PCR; TCRdb stores in-frame clones only, minus some. This sample yields around 99,000 clones, of which 88% are seen a single time; less than 2.5% belongs to the top ten. Sequencing was performed on PBMCs. These receptors came from a woman between 18 and 30 years old in good health and CMV-seronegative. Each CDR3 is given with its conserved first and last residue. The D gene is left open where the match is weak. Not every row has a clone size; where given, it reads once, few, many or a size class.

j_call	v_call	clone_size	d_call	cdr3_aa	cdr3_nt
TRBJ2-1	TRBV27	.	TRBD2	CASSLGTGGLAGGDPYNEQFF	TGTGCCAGCAGTTTAGGTACTGGGGGACTAGCGGGAGGGGACCCTTACAATGAGCAGTTCTTC
TRBJ1-1	TRBV7-9	once	.	CASRGGFINTEAFF	TGTGCCAGCAGGGGGGGATTTATTAACACTGAAGCTTTCTTT
TRBJ1-2	TRBV19	.	.	CASTLWSQVANYGYTF	TGTGCCAGTACCCTGTGGTCGCAGGTAGCTAACTATGGCTACACCTTC
TRBJ2-3	TRBV5-4	.	TRBD2	CASSLAGGGPPDTQYF	TGTGCCAGCAGCTTGGCCGGGGGAGGGCCCCCAGATACGCAGTATTTT
TRBJ1-1	TRBV20-1	.	.	CSAKQNTEAFF	TGCAGTGCTAAACAGAACACTGAAGCTTTCTTT
TRBJ1-6	TRBV30	.	.	CAWRGGSSYNSPLHF	TGTGCCTGGAGGGGGGGTAGCTCCTATAATTCACCCCTCCACTTT
TRBJ2-7	TRBV15	.	TRBD1	CATSRVYGQGASEQYF	TGTGCCACCAGCAGAGTTTATGGGCAGGGGGCTAGTGAGCAGTACTTC
TRBJ1-1	TRBV28	.	.	CASSWGGGGGMNTEAFF	TGTGCCAGCAGTTGGGGAGGCGGGGGAGGGATGAACACTGAAGCTTTCTTT
TRBJ1-6	TRBV6-5	.	.	CASSLDSLVPLHF	TGTGCCAGCAGTCTCGATTCACTGGTCCCCCTCCACTTT
TRBJ2-2	TRBV5-1	.	.	CASSLMRPTGELFF	TGCGCCAGCAGCTTGATGAGGCCCACCGGGGAGCTGTTTTTT
TRBJ1-2	TRBV7-9	.	.	CASRPVGQSYGYTF	TGTGCCAGCAGGCCCGTAGGACAGTCCTATGGCTACACCTTC
TRBJ1-2	TRBV7-9	.	TRBD1	CASSPGTGADYGYTF	TGTGCCAGCAGCCCCGGGACAGGGGCGGACTATGGCTACACCTTC
TRBJ1-1	TRBV4-2	.	TRBD1	CASSQDPRGLDTEAFF	TGTGCCAGCAGCCAGGATCCCAGGGGGCTAGACACTGAAGCTTTCTTT
TRBJ1-1	TRBV10-3	.	.	CAISVDMDTEAFF	TGTGCCATCAGTGTGGACATGGACACTGAAGCTTTCTTT
TRBJ2-2	TRBV6-4	.	.	CASSTGLDTGELFF	TGTGCCAGCAGTACTGGACTGGACACCGGGGAGCTGTTTTTT
TRBJ2-5	TRBV15	.	.	CATSRDRVETQYF	TGTGCCACCAGCAGAGACAGGGTTGAGACCCAGTACTTC
TRBJ1-1	TRBV6-1	.	.	CASSAPGTPNTEAFF	TGTGCCAGCAGTGCCCCAGGGACACCGAACACTGAAGCTTTCTTT
TRBJ2-1	TRBV19	.	TRBD2	CASSTAMLAGGGNEQFF	TGTGCCAGTAGCACGGCCATGCTAGCGGGAGGAGGTAATGAGCAGTTCTTC
TRBJ2-1	TRBV15	.	TRBD2	CATSRAIAGASYNEQFF	TGTGCCACCAGCAGAGCTATAGCGGGGGCTTCCTACAATGAGCAGTTCTTC
TRBJ1-2	TRBV10-1	.	.	CASRTRRINYGYTF	TGCGCCAGCAGGACTAGACGGATCAACTATGGCTACACCTTC
TRBJ2-5	TRBV15	.	.	CATRRLETQYF	TGTGCCACCAGGCGACTAGAGACCCAGTACTTC
TRBJ1-3	TRBV30	.	.	CAWSVYIGGGNTIYF	TGTGCCTGGAGTGTTTATATAGGAGGGGGAAACACCATATATTTT
TRBJ2-7	TRBV28	.	TRBD1	CASSLLTGGYEQYF	TGTGCCAGCAGTTTATTAACAGGGGGCTACGAGCAGTACTTC
TRBJ2-3	TRBV4-1	.	.	CASSQEGGAFTDTQYF	TGCGCCAGCAGCCAAGAGGGGGGGGCCTTCACAGATACGCAGTATTTT
TRBJ2-5	TRBV5-4	.	TRBD2	CASSGSAGGRGETQYF	TGTGCCAGCAGCGGATCAGCGGGGGGGCGTGGAGAGACCCAGTACTTC
TRBJ2-7	TRBV15	once	.	CATSRPGLSYEQYF	TGTGCCACCAGCAGGCCGGGGTTGTCCTACGAGCAGTACTTC
TRBJ2-2	TRBV10-3	.	TRBD1	CAIGDRANTGELFF	TGTGCCATCGGGGACAGGGCGAACACCGGGGAGCTGTTTTTT